What follows is one T cell receptor beta chain and its context. Sequencing was performed with immunoSEQ multiplex PCR; in TCRdb, only in-frame clones are kept and a portion is missing. The sample includes over 120,000 clones, 70% to 90% of them seen just once. This sample is drawn from a study of blood T cell repertoires in COVID-19. The sequenced sample was peripheral blood. The TCR sequence derives from a man in his 70s with acute or convalescent COVID-19.

As DNA, the CDR3 is TGTGCCAGCAGCTTTAACAGGGGTGGCTACACCTTC. It specifies CASSFNRGGYTF. V and J are TRBV13 and TRBJ1-2; TRBD1 matches 7 bases. Per germline, CDR1 PRHDT and CDR2 FYEKMQ (reference sequence). V trimming: 3 bases; J trimming: 7 bases; junction bases outside the gene matches: 2. There are 12 residues in the CDR3. The full variable domain, completed using reference TRBV13 and TRBJ1-2, is AAGVIQSPRHLIKEKRETATLKCYPIPRHDTVYWYQQGPGQDPQFLISFYEKMQSDKGSIPDRFSAQQFSDYHSELNMSSLELGDSALYFCASSFNRGGYTFGSGTRLTVV.